Given below is one T cell receptor beta chain in context. The data stem from a study of shared clonotypes between healthy human individuals. The table came from immunoSEQ multiplex PCR; TCRdb's copy has only in-frame clones and leaves some out. The data hold a few million clones, with approximately 95% observed a single time. Sequencing input: naive CD4+ T cells from PBMCs. As for subset: CD45RA+ positively selected. The clonotype was recovered from a man younger than 30 in good health. Some clones in this sample may be carry-over from other donors' samples.

As DNA, the CDR3 is TGTGCCAGCGTCCTGGGGGACGTCTACAATGAGCAGTTCTTC. Amino acids: CASVLGDVYNEQFF. The chain combines TRBV5-6 with TRBJ2-1; D tentatively fits TRBD1 or TRBD2 (5 bases each). CDR3 length equals 14 residues. Germline CDR1 and CDR2: SGHDT and YYEEEE. The V and J ends lost 7 bases and 3 bases respectively, with 14 bases between them.